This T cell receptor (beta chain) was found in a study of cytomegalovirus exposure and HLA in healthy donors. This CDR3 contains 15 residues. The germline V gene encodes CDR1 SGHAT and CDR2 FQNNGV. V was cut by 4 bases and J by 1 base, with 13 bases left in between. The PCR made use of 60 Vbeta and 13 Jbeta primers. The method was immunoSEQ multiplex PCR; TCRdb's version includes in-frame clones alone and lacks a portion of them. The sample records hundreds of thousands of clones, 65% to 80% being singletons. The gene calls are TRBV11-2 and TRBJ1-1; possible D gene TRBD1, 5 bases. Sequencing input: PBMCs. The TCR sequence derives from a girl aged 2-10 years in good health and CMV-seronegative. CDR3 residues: CASSWGVRGNTEAFF. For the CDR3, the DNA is TGTGCCAGCAGCTGGGGGGTGCGGGGGAACACTGAAGCTTTCTTT.